These 16 T cell receptor beta chains came from one sample sequenced in a study of cytomegalovirus exposure and HLA in healthy donors. It was with 60 Vbeta and 13 Jbeta primers that the PCR ran. Libraries were prepared by immunoSEQ multiplex PCR; TCRdb keeps only in-frame clonotypes and omits some of them. The sample consists of about 92,000 clones, 60% to 80% of them appearing once. The material sequenced was PBMCs. These receptors were collected from a man aged 50 to 59 in good health and CMV-seropositive.

Remarks on this clone: Relative to the germline gene, one junction end is altered; a read error may explain this. The chain couples TRBV7-2 to TRBJ1-5; D possibly corresponds to TRBD1 (5 bases). The germline CDR1 and CDR2 sequences are SGHTA and FQGNSA. The CDR3 contains 14 residues. The CDR3 region is CASSLGGNNQPQNF. CDR3 bases: TGTGCCAGCAGCTTAGGGGGCAACAATCAGCCCCAGAATTTT.

CDR3 in DNA: TGTGCCAGCAGCTCCGCGACGGGGGGCGGGGACGGCTACACCTTC. Encoded protein: CASSSATGGGDGYTF. V and J are TRBV7-9 and TRBJ1-2; the D gene is possibly TRBD1 (6 bases). Trimming took 4 bases from V and 8 from J, leaving 20 bases between them. This CDR3 spans 15 amino acids. Germline values: CDR1 SEHNR, CDR2 FQNEAQ (reference sequence). Variable domain in full (rest from reference TRBV7-9 and TRBJ1-2): DTGVSQNPRHKITKRGQNVTFRCDPISEHNRLYWYRQTLGQGPEFLTYFQNEAQLEKSRLLSDRFSAERPKGSFSTLEIQRTEQGDSAMYLCASSSATGGGDGYTFGSGTRLTVV.

The rearrangement uses TRBV4-3 and TRBJ1-1; 8 nucleotides align to TRBD1. This CDR3 is built from 17 residues. V shed 0 bases and J 0 bases; nucleotides not matched to a gene: 6. The germline V gene has CDR1 LGHNA and CDR2 YSLEER. The CDR3, as DNA: TGCGCCAGCAGCCAAGATCTAAACAGGGGGATGAACACTGAAGCTTTCTTT. Residues: CASSQDLNRGMNTEAFF.

In regard to this clone: The junction departs from germline at one end; a sequencing error may be responsible. CDR3 nucleotide sequence: TGTGCCAGCAACCGAGACATCACTGTTGAGAAGTTCTTC. This codes for CASNRDITVEKFF. This chain links TRBV2 with TRBJ2-1; D gene unclear. The CDR3 has 13 amino acids. The germline CDR1 and CDR2 sequences are SNHLY and FYNNEI.

This rearrangement joins TRBV30 to TRBJ1-5; perhaps TRBD1 as D (5 bases). Per germline, CDR1 GTSNPN and CDR2 SVGIG (reference sequence). The CDR3 runs 14 residues. Trimming took 1 base from V and 0 from J, leaving 7 bases between them. The DNA of the CDR3 is TGTGCCTGGAGTGGGGGGGTTAGCAATCAGCCCCAGCATTTT. Amino acids: CAWSGGVSNQPQHF.

This chain joins TRBV6-5 and TRBJ2-3; perhaps TRBD2 as D (6 bases). Germline V gene lookup returns CDR1 MNHEY and CDR2 SVGAGI. Trimming removed 6 bases at V and 3 bases at J, with 13 bases between. This CDR3 comprises 14 residues. CDR3 in DNA: TGTGCCAGCAGGAGACTAGGGTCGACAGATACGCAGTATTTT. It translates to CASRRLGSTDTQYF.

The rearrangement links TRBV19 to TRBJ1-2; the match to TRBD1 covers 7 bases. The V gene's germline CDR1 is LNHDA and CDR2 SQIVND (reference sequence). The length of the CDR3 is 14 residues. V dropped 6 bases and J dropped 2; count of bases not matched to a gene: 6. CDR3 residues: CASRETGLNYGYTF. In nucleotides, the CDR3 is TGTGCCAGTAGAGAGACAGGGCTCAACTATGGCTACACCTTC. Full variable domain (missing parts from reference TRBV19 and TRBJ1-2): DGGITQSPKYLFRKEGQNVTLSCEQNLNHDAMYWYRQDPGQGLRLIYYSQIVNDFQKGDIAEGYSVSREKKESFPLTVTSAQKNPTAFYLCASRETGLNYGYTFGSGTRLTVV.

For this clone: The same CDR3 arises from other DNA sequences in this sample as well. The chain combines TRBV7-8 with TRBJ1-1; 9 nucleotides match TRBD1. V lost 5 bases to trimming and J lost 5 bases; unmatched junction nucleotides: 3. The CDR3 has 13 amino acids. CDR1 and CDR2 from the germline V gene are SGHVS and FQNEAQ. CDR3 coding DNA: TGTGCCAGCAGCCTGACAGGGGGGACTGAAGCTTTCTTT. Translation gives CASSLTGGTEAFF. The whole variable domain, filled in from reference TRBV7-8 and TRBJ1-1, reads GAGVSQSPRYKVAKRGQDVALRCDPISGHVSLFWYQQALGQGPEFLTYFQNEAQLDKSGLPSDRFFAERPEGSVSTLKIQRTQQEDSAVYLCASSLTGGTEAFFGQGTRLTVV.

V is TRBV6-1 and J is TRBJ2-7; the D gene is possibly TRBD2 (5 bases). The germline V gene encodes CDR1 MNHNS and CDR2 SASEGT. The CDR3 runs to 14 residues. Trimming stripped 2 bases from V and 0 bases from J, with 8 bases between. This CDR3 is CASSEQGSSYEQYF. The CDR3 coding sequence is TGTGCCAGCAGTGAACAAGGGAGCTCCTACGAGCAGTACTTC.

This clone was recorded only once. In nucleotides, the CDR3 is TGTGCCTGGAGCTTAGGGGATCAGGAGTACTTC. Its protein product is CAWSLGDQEYF. The chain has TRBV30 and TRBJ2-5; D might be TRBD1 (5 bases). Germline CDR1 reads GTSNPN; CDR2 reads SVGIG (reference sequence). The germline V and J ends were trimmed by 3 bases and 12 bases, with 14 bases remaining between them. This CDR3 is built from 11 residues.

This clone was observed a handful of times. This sequence joins TRBV30 and TRBJ1-3; no clear D. This CDR3 is built from 14 residues. The V end was cut by 8 bases, the J end by 0 bases, with 14 bases between. CDR1 is GTSNPN, CDR2 SVGIG, per germline (reference sequence). CDR3 bases: TGTGCCCGGGTGGGCGGGAACTCTGGAAACACCATATATTTT. Protein: CARVGGNSGNTIYF.

The CDR3 spells CASSESGTTKEAFF. For the CDR3, the DNA is TGTGCCAGCAGTGAATCCGGGACAACTAAAGAAGCTTTCTTT. This chain links TRBV25-1 with TRBJ1-1; D is possibly TRBD1 (6 bases). CDR3 size: 14 residues. Trimming shortened V by 1 base and J by 8 bases, and 14 bases separated the two germline ends. Germline V lookup: CDR1 MGHDK, CDR2 SYGVNS.

The chain has TRBV18 and TRBJ1-1, with D tentatively TRBD1 (6 bases). The CDR3 spans 15 residues. Germline V lookup: CDR1 KGHSH, CDR2 LQKENI. The V end lost 3 bases, the J end lost 1 base, and 12 bases lay between the germline ends. The CDR3 nucleotides read TGTGCCAGCTCACCCCAGGGGACCCGGAACACTGAAGCTTTCTTT. Translating gives CASSPQGTRNTEAFF.

This chain uses TRBV7-8 with TRBJ2-6, with TRBD1 as a possible D gene (6 bases). Germline V gives CDR1 SGHVS, CDR2 FQNEAQ. Trimming left V 6 bases short and J 9 bases short, with 21 bases between. The CDR3 has 16 residues. The CDR3 spells CASRNRRGPSGNVLTF. The DNA of the CDR3 is TGTGCCAGCAGAAACCGCAGGGGACCTTCGGGCAACGTCCTGACTTTC.

V usage is TRBV4-3 and J usage is TRBJ1-4; TRBD1 is a possible D gene (5 bases). There are 15 residues in the CDR3. Germline V gene sequence: CDR1 LGHNA, CDR2 YSLEER. V shed 4 bases and J shed 6 bases, with 15 bases lying between them. The CDR3 reads CASSRGRGGDEKLFF. CDR3 nucleotides: TGCGCCAGCAGCCGAGGGCGGGGAGGGGATGAAAAACTGTTTTTT.

This clone turned up a few times. The rearrangement uses TRBV4-2 and TRBJ2-2, with D tentatively TRBD2 (5 bases). Germline values: CDR1 LGHNA, CDR2 YNFKEQ. The length of the CDR3 is 14 residues. V was cut by 7 bases and J by 5 bases, with 14 bases left in between. The DNA of the CDR3 is TGTGCCAGCACCCTAAATCGAGGGACCGGGGAGCTGTTTTTT. This translates into CASTLNRGTGELFF.